Included here is one TCR beta chain sequence, with context. Its antigen remains unknown. Here immunoSEQ multiplex PCR was the method, and the copy in TCRdb shows in-frame clones only, minus some. The sample holds about 130,000 clones, roughly four fifths seen once. CDR1 and CDR2 from the germline V gene are SGHTA and FQGNSA. CDR3 size: 16 residues. J lost 4 bases, V lost 5 bases, and 10 bases had no gene match. These data originate in a study of cytomegalovirus exposure and HLA in healthy donors. Study findings and constraints: Most TCR sequences showed up rarely, but some public TCRs showed up in many donors. Cytomegalovirus association was assigned to about 150 TCR beta chains. The TCR clusters that emerged in the first cohort tended, a later analysis found, to co-occur in the 120 or so validation repertoires.

The TCR originated in a man aged 25 to 40 in good health and CMV-seropositive. This chain uses TRBV7-2 with TRBJ2-3, with 9 bases lining up with TRBD1. Sequenced material: PBMCs. CDR3 DNA sequence: TGTGCCAGCAGCCTGGGACAGGGAAGTGGCGCAGATACGCAGTATTTT. This codes for CASSLGQGSGADTQYF.